The 26 T cell receptor beta chains reported below all come from one sample, sequenced in a study of blood T cells in healthy people across ages. A J-beta primer mix and a sample-barcoded 5' primer were used in a second PCR of roughly 6 to 11 cycles. MiXCR, run by TCRdb on the 5' RACE reads, gives a single entry per CDR3 protein. The data hold nearly 800,000 distinct CDR3 sequences, with 25% observed a single time. The sample also formed part of further work on T cells of mothers and their children.

Sequenced: blood. The receptors come from a boy between 10 and 17 years old in good health.

CDR3 nucleotide sequence: TGTGCCAGTAGTATAGATAGAGGGTTGGGACAGCCCCAGCATTTT. This codes for CASSIDRGLGQPQHF. The chain carries TRBV19 and TRBJ1-5; no reliable D call. Germline lookup yields CDR1 LNHDA and CDR2 SQIVND (reference sequence). CDR3 length: 15 amino acids. V was trimmed by 0 bases and J by 7 bases, leaving 13 bases between them.

This clonotype was seen more than once but under ten times. The rearrangement uses TRBV7-2 and TRBJ1-2, with D hard to call. Trimming left V 3 bases short and J 8 bases short, with 10 bases between. This CDR3 contains 12 residues. Germline V gives CDR1 SGHTA, CDR2 FQGNSA. The chain's CDR3 is CASSLGVEGYTF. The CDR3 nucleotides are TGTGCCAGCAGCTTGGGTGTGGAAGGCTACACCTTC.

This chain joins TRBV7-9 and TRBJ2-5; D call uncertain. The J call may be in error: the DNA end matches TRBJ2-1 better. The CDR3 totals 15 residues. Germline CDR1 SEHNR, CDR2 FQNEAQ (reference sequence). Here the CDR3 reads CASSLGPGVANEQFF. In DNA, the CDR3 is TGTGCCAGCAGCTTAGGCCCAGGCGTCGCCAATGAGCAGTTCTTC.

The rearrangement uses TRBV28 and TRBJ1-4; D call uncertain. V gave up 5 bases and J gave up 0 bases, with 13 bases separating them. The CDR3 length is 16 residues. Per the germline V gene, CDR1 is MDHEN and CDR2 is SYDVKM. CDR3 nucleotide sequence: TGTGCCAGCAGTGCCCCTGACCTTCCAACTAATGAAAAACTGTTTTTT. It yields the protein CASSAPDLPTNEKLFF.

This clonotype was seen a handful of times. The J gene is TRBJ2-1, the V gene TRBV6-2 or TRBV6-3, with 7 bases lining up with TRBD2. In germline, CDR1 is MNHEY, CDR2 SVGEGT. J lost 6 bases, V lost 8 bases, and 22 bases had no gene match. The CDR3 has 18 residues. CDR3 in amino acids: CASLITKAREAPCNEQFF. CDR3 in DNA: TGTGCCAGCTTAATTACGAAGGCTCGGGAGGCCCCTTGCAATGAGCAGTTCTTC.

This clonotype appeared a few times. The rearrangement uses TRBV28 and TRBJ2-5, with 8 bases matching TRBD2. Germline V gene lookup returns CDR1 MDHEN and CDR2 SYDVKM. The trim removed 1 base at V and 5 bases at J, leaving 6 bases unmatched. The CDR3 loop spans 15 amino acids. In DNA form, the CDR3 reads TGTGCCAGCAGTTTATCGGGGGGGAAGGAGGAGACCCAGTACTTC. Its protein product is CASSLSGGKEETQYF.

This clonotype appeared a few times. The chain employs TRBV5-1 and TRBJ1-2, with D tentatively TRBD1 (5 bases). From germline, CDR1 is SGHRS and CDR2 YFSETQ. This CDR3 is 15 amino acids long. V lost 5 bases to trimming and J lost 4 bases, with 18 bases between them. CDR3 coding DNA: TGCGCCAGCAGGGAGACAGCCCTTCGGGGCTATGGCTACACCTTC. This translates into CASRETALRGYGYTF.

This clonotype was detected many times. This chain joins TRBV7-9 and TRBJ2-7; maybe TRBD2 (6 bases). Trimming pared 4 bases from V and 3 bases from J, leaving 13 bases between. The germline V gene encodes CDR1 SEHNR and CDR2 FQNEAQ (reference sequence). The CDR3 runs to 14 residues. DNA for the CDR3: TGTGCCAGCAGCTCCGGAGGGCCCAACTACGAGCAGTACTTC. The encoded protein is CASSSGGPNYEQYF.

The chain carries TRBV7-2 and TRBJ2-3; a weak D match, TRBD1 (5 bases). The CDR3 has 16 residues. V was cut by 1 base and J by 1 base, with 12 bases left in between. Germline CDR1 is SGHTA and CDR2 is FQGNSA. DNA for the CDR3: TGTGCCAGCAGCTTAGTAGAAGGGGCAGGCACAGATACGCAGTATTTT. Its protein is CASSLVEGAGTDTQYF.

There are a few counts of this clonotype. The chain carries TRBV2 and TRBJ1-1, with 7 bases fitting TRBD1. CDR1 and CDR2 (germline): SNHLY, FYNNEI. This CDR3 region has 14 residues. Losses at the gene ends were 7 bases for V and 1 base for J; bases not matched to a gene: 6. CDR3 region: CASIHRDRNTEAFF. Here the CDR3 DNA reads TGTGCCAGCATTCACCGGGACAGGAACACTGAAGCTTTCTTT.

This clonotype was recorded at least ten times. V is TRBV7-9 and J is TRBJ1-4; unclear D gene. The CDR3 contains 14 residues. Trimming removed 1 base from V and 0 bases from J, with 3 bases in between. The germline gives CDR1 SEHNR, CDR2 FQNEAQ (reference sequence). The CDR3 nucleotides are TGTGCCAGCAGCTTAGACACAACTAATGAAAAACTGTTTTTT. It is translated as CASSLDTTNEKLFF.

This chain uses TRBV9 with TRBJ1-1; D is possibly TRBD1 (5 bases). V was trimmed by 0 bases and J by 4 bases, leaving 10 bases between them. Germline CDR1 SGDLS, CDR2 YYNGEE. The length of the CDR3 is 14 residues. This CDR3 reads CASSVVKGSTEAFF. The CDR3 bases are TGTGCCAGCAGCGTAGTTAAGGGGTCCACTGAAGCTTTCTTT.

This clonotype was picked up a small number of times. The V gene is TRBV20-1, the J gene TRBJ2-7; D is ambiguous. V lost 4 bases and J lost 0, with 19 bases in between. CDR1 DFQATT and CDR2 SNEGSKA come from the germline V gene (reference sequence). The CDR3 runs 16 residues. In DNA form, the CDR3 reads TGCAGTGCTATATTAAAAGAATCCCAAAGCTCCTACGAGCAGTACTTC. Amino acid sequence: CSAILKESQSSYEQYF.

The chain employs TRBV5-4 and TRBJ2-1; TRBD2 is a possible D gene (5 bases). The V and J ends lost 1 base and 8 bases respectively, with 16 bases between them. The CDR3 length is 15 residues. Germline CDR1 reads SGHNT; CDR2 reads YYREEE (reference sequence). The CDR3 DNA sequence: TGTGCCAGCAGCTTGACCTTACTAGACGGCGATGAGCAGTTCTTC. As protein: CASSLTLLDGDEQFF.

The chain links TRBV10-3 to TRBJ1-6; D is perhaps TRBD1 (6 bases). This CDR3 is built from 20 residues. Trimming left V 3 bases short and J 0 bases short, with 21 bases between. Per germline, CDR1 ENHRY and CDR2 SYGVKD. The CDR3 nucleotides are TGTGCCATCAGTGATTCGAAACTAACAGGGACTAGCTCCTATAATTCACCCCTCCACTTT. It yields the protein CAISDSKLTGTSSYNSPLHF.

The chain recombines TRBV7-3 with TRBJ2-6; unclear D gene. V shed 3 bases and J shed 0 bases, with 9 bases lying between them. The CDR3 loop spans 16 amino acids. Germline V lookup: CDR1 SGHTA, CDR2 FQGTGA. The CDR3 sequence is CASSLGFLSGANVLTF. The CDR3 DNA is TGTGCCAGCAGCTTGGGATTTCTCTCTGGGGCCAACGTCCTGACTTTC.

The CDR3 reads CASSEGKIAGVNYNEQFF. As DNA, the CDR3 is TGTGCCAGCAGCGAGGGGAAGATAGCGGGAGTGAACTACAATGAGCAGTTCTTC. The chain joins TRBV7-2 to TRBJ2-1; 9 positions agree with TRBD2. CDR1 is SGHTA and CDR2 is FQGNSA in the germline V gene. Trimming took 5 bases from V and 3 from J; bases not matched to a gene: 14. CDR3 length: 18 amino acids.

Many counts were recorded for this clonotype. This chain links TRBV7-8 with TRBJ1-2; D gene unclear. V was pared by 1 base and J by 4 bases, with 7 bases between. The CDR3 is made up of 13 amino acids. CDR1 is SGHVS and CDR2 is FQNEAQ in the germline V gene. The CDR3 sequence is CASSLDRAYGYTF. The DNA of the CDR3 is TGTGCCAGCAGCTTAGATAGGGCCTATGGCTACACCTTC.

This chain joins TRBV4-3 and TRBJ2-5; 7 nucleotides align to TRBD1. V shed 0 bases and J 2 bases; nucleotides not matched to a gene: 3. There are 15 residues in the CDR3. Germline CDR1 reads LGHNA; CDR2 reads YSLEER. The CDR3 bases are TGCGCCAGCAGCCAAGAGGGGACAGTTCAAGAGACCCAGTACTTC. This sequence encodes CASSQEGTVQETQYF.

The chain is built from TRBV7-8 and TRBJ2-6, with no clear D. The germline V and J ends were trimmed by 1 base and 0 bases, with 4 bases remaining between them. The CDR3 has 15 amino acids. Germline CDR1 SGHVS, CDR2 FQNEAQ. The CDR3: CASSLVPSGANVLTF. DNA of the CDR3: TGTGCCAGCAGCTTAGTCCCCTCTGGGGCCAACGTCCTGACTTTC.

The chain couples TRBV20-1 to TRBJ2-7, with D possibly called TRBD1 or TRBD2 (6 bases each). The CDR3 totals 14 residues. The V and J ends lost 6 bases and 7 bases respectively, with 22 bases between them. Germline CDR1 is DFQATT and CDR2 is SNEGSKA (reference sequence). The CDR3 coding sequence is TGCAGTGCCAGGGGTAGCGGCACCTTTCCTGAGCAGTACTTC. Amino acid sequence: CSARGSGTFPEQYF.

The chain combines TRBV29-1 with TRBJ2-7; D is unresolved. Germline-derived CDR1 and CDR2 are SQVTM and ANQGSEA. Trimming pared 4 bases from V and 0 bases from J, leaving 16 bases between. CDR3 length equals 15 residues. For the CDR3, the DNA is TGCAGCGTTGTTGGCTCGTCCGCAATCTCCTACGAGCAGTACTTC. As protein: CSVVGSSAISYEQYF.

V is TRBV7-3 and J is TRBJ2-5; D uncertain. Germline V gene sequence: CDR1 SGHTA, CDR2 FQGTGA. V lost 5 bases and J 6 bases, leaving 13 bases between the germline ends. The CDR3 is 13 amino acids. The CDR3 spells CASSLGREQTQYF. As DNA, the CDR3 is TGTGCCAGCAGCCTAGGCCGCGAGCAGACCCAGTACTTC. The whole variable domain, remainder taken from reference TRBV7-3 and TRBJ2-5, is GAGVSQTPSNKVTEKGKYVELRCDPISGHTALYWYRQSLGQGPEFLIYFQGTGAADDSGLPNDRFFAVRPEGSVSTLKIQRTERGDSAVYLCASSLGREQTQYFGPGTRLLVL.

The V gene is TRBV13, the J gene TRBJ1-1; no clear D. V lost 1 base and J lost 0, with 12 bases in between. This CDR3 spans 16 amino acids. Per germline, CDR1 PRHDT and CDR2 FYEKMQ (reference sequence). This CDR3 is CASSLEGGIMNTEAFF. CDR3 bases: TGTGCCAGCAGCTTAGAAGGAGGGATCATGAACACTGAAGCTTTCTTT.

This chain joins TRBV3-1 and TRBJ1-2; D is perhaps TRBD1 (5 bases). CDR3 length: 15 residues. Germline CDR1 LGHDT, CDR2 YNNKEL (reference sequence). V was pared by 6 bases and J by 2 bases, with 16 bases between. CDR3 bases: TGTGCCAGCAGACGAGGGCAGGGCAAGAACTATGGCTACACCTTC. Protein product: CASRRGQGKNYGYTF. Drawing the rest from reference TRBV3-1 and TRBJ1-2, the complete variable domain is DTAVSQTPKYLVTQMGNDKSIKCEQNLGHDTMYWYKQDSKKFLKIMFSYNNKELIINETVPNRFSPKSPDKAHLNLHINSLELGDSAVYFCASRRGQGKNYGYTFGSGTRLTVV.

The J gene is TRBJ1-2, the V gene TRBV6-6; no clear D gene. CDR3 length equals 15 residues. Germline CDR1 is MNHNY and CDR2 is SVGAGI (reference sequence). With 0 bases removed from V and 0 bases from J, the gap between germline ends came to 8 bases. CDR3 DNA sequence: TGTGCCAGCAGTTACTCGGGCACCTCTAACTATGGCTACACCTTC. Its translation: CASSYSGTSNYGYTF.